The clone carrying this T cell receptor (beta chain) has more than one count but fewer than ten. The CDR3 extends over 13 amino acids. Germline values: CDR1 SGHDT, CDR2 YYEEEE. The V end lost 2 bases, the J end lost 5 bases, and 10 bases lay between the germline ends. The data were taken from a study of HIV-infected patients and healthy controls. Each CDR3 protein gets one entry after TCRdb re-called the 5' RACE reads with MiXCR. This sample has 50,000 to 80,000 distinct CDR3 sequences, with under 25% found just once. The chain links TRBV5-6 to TRBJ1-2; D not certain. The sample comprised CD4+ T cells from blood. The TCR sequence derives from a human donor in good health. The CDR3 region is CASSLGRFYGYTF. In nucleotides, the CDR3 is TGTGCCAGCAGCTTAGGAAGGTTTTATGGCTACACCTTC. The variable domain in full, completed from reference TRBV5-6 and TRBJ1-2, reads DAGVTQSPTHLIKTRGQQVTLRCSPKSGHDTVSWYQQALGQGPQFIFQYYEEEERQRGNFPDRFSGHQFPNYSSELNVNALLLGDSALYLCASSLGRFYGYTFGSGTRLTVV.